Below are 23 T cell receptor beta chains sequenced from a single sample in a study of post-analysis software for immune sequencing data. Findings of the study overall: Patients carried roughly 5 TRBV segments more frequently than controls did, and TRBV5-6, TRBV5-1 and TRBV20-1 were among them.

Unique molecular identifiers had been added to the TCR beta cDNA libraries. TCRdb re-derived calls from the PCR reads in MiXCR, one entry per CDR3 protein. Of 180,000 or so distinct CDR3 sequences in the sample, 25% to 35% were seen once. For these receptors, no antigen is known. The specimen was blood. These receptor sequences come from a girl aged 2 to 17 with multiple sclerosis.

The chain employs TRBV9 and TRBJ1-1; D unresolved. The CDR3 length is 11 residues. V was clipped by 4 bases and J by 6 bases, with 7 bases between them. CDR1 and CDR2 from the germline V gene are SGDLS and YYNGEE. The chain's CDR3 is CASSPQSEAFF. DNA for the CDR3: TGTGCCAGCAGCCCCCAGTCTGAAGCTTTCTTT.

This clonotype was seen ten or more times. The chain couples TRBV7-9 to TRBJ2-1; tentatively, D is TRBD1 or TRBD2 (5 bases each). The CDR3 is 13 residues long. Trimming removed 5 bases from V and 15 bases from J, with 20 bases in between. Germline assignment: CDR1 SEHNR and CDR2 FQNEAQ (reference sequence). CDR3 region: CASSDGTEIGLFF. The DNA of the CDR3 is TGTGCCAGCAGCGATGGGACGGAGATAGGTCTGTTCTTC.

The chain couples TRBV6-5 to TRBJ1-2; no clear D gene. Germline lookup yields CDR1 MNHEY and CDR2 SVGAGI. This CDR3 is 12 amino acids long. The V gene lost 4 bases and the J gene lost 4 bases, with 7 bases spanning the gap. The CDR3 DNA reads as TGTGCCAGCAGTTCGGTCAGCTATGGCTACACCTTC. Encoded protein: CASSSVSYGYTF.

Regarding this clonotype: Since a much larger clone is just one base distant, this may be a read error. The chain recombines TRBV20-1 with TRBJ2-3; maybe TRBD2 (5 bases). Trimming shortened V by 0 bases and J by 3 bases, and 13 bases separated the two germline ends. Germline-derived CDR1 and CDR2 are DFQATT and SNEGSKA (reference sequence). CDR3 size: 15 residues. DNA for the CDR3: TGCAGTGCTAGAGATTCCGCTAGCAGAACAGATACGCAGTATTTT. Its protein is CSARDSASRTDTQYF.

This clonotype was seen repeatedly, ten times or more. CDR3 nucleotide sequence: TGCAGTGCTAGAATCCAGGGGGAGAAGAGCACAGATACGCAGTATTTT. Translated, it gives CSARIQGEKSTDTQYF. This chain joins TRBV20-1 and TRBJ2-3; 7 positions match TRBD1. The length of the CDR3 is 16 residues. Germline V gene lookup returns CDR1 DFQATT and CDR2 SNEGSKA (reference sequence). J gave up 0 bases and V 2 bases, and 8 bases lay outside the gene matches.

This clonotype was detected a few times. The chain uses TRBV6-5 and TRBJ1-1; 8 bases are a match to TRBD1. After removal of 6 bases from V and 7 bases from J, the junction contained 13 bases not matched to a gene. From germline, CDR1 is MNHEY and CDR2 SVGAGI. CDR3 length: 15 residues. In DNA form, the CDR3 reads TGTGCCAGCAGCCGACTTGGGCAGGGGGCCTATGAAGCTTTCTTT. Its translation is CASSRLGQGAYEAFF.

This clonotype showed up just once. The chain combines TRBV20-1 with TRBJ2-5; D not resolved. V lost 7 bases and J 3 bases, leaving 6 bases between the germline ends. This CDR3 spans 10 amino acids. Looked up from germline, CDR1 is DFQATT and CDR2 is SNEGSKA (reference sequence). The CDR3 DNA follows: TGCAGTGTCAATAAAGAGACCCAGTACTTC. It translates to CSVNKETQYF.

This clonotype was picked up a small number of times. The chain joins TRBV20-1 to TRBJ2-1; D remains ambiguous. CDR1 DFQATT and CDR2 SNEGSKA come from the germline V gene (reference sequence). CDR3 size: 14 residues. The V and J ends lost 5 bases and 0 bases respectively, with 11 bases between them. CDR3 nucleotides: TGCAGTGCTCGGACGCTCAGCTCCTACAATGAGCAGTTCTTC. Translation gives CSARTLSSYNEQFF.

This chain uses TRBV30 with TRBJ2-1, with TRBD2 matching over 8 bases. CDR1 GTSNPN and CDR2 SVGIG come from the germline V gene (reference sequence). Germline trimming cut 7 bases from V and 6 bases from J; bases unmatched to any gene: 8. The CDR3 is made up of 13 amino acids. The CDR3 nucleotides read TGTGCCTACTCCGGGGGGGCCAGCAATGAGCAGTTCTTC. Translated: CAYSGGASNEQFF. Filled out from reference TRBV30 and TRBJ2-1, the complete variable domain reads SQTIHQWPATLVQPVGSPLSLECTVEGTSNPNLYWYRQAAGRGLQLLFYSVGIGQISSEVPQNLSASRPQDRQFILSSKKLLLSDSGFYLCAYSGGASNEQFFGPGTRLTVL.

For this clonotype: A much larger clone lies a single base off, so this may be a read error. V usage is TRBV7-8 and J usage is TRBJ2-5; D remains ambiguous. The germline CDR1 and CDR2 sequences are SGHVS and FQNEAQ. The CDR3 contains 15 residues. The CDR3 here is CACSLSSGFQETQYF. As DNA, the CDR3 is TGTGCCTGCAGCTTGTCATCCGGGTTCCAAGAGACCCAGTACTTC.

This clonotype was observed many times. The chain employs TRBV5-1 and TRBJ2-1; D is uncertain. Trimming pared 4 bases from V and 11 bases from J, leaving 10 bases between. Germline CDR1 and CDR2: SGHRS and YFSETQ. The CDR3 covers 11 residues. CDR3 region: CASSDSRKQFF. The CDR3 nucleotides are TGCGCCAGCAGCGACTCGAGAAAGCAGTTCTTC.

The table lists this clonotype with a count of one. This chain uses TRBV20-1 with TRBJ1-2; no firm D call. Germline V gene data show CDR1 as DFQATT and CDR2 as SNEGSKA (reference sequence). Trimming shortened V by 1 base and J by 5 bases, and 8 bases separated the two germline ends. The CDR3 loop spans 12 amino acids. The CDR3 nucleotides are TGCAGTGCTAGAGGTGTTGAGTATGGCTACACCTTC. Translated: CSARGVEYGYTF.

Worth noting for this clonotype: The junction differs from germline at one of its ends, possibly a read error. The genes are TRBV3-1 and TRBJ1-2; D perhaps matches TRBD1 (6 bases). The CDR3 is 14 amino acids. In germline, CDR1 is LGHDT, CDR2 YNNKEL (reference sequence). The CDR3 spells CAGSQGQGRNGYTF. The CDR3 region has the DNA TGTGCCGGCAGCCAAGGGCAGGGGAGGAATGGCTACACCTTC. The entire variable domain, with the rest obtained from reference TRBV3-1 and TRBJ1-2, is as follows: DTAVSQTPKYLVTQMGNDKSIKCEQNLGHDTMYWYKQDSKKFLKIMFSYNNKELIINETVPNRFSPKSPDKAHLNLHINSLELGDSAVYFCAGSQGQGRNGYTFGSGTRLTVV.

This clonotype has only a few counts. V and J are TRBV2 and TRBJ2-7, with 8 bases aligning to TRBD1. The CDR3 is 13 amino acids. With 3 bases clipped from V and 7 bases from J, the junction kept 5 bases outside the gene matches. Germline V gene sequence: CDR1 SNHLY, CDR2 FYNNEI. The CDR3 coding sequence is TGTGCCAGCAGTGAGACAGGGGCGGGGGAGCAGTACTTC. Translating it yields CASSETGAGEQYF.

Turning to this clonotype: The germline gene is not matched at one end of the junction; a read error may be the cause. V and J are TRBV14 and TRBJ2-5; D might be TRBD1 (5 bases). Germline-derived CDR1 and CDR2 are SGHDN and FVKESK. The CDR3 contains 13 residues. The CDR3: CVSSHIGAQTQYF. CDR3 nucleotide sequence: TGTGTCAGCAGCCATATAGGGGCCCAGACCCAGTACTTC.

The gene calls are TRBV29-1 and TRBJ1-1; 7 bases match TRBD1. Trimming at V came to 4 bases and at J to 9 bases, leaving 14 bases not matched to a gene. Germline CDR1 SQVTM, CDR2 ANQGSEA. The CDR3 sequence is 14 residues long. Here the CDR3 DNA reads TGCAGCGTTGGGCCCTGGGGACAGCAGACTAAAGCTTTCTTT. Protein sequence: CSVGPWGQQTKAFF.

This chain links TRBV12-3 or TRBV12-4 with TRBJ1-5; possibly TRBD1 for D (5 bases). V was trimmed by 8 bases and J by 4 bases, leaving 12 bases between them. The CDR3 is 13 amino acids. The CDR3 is CASARGGNQPQHF. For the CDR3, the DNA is TGTGCCAGCGCGCGGGGCGGAAATCAGCCCCAGCATTTT.

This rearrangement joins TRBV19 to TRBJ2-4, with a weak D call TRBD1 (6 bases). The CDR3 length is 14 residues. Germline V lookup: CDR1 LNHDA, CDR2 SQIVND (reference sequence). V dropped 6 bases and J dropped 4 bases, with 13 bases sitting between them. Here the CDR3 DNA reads TGTGCCAGTAGGATACAGGGATCAAAAAACATTCAGTACTTC. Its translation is CASRIQGSKNIQYF.

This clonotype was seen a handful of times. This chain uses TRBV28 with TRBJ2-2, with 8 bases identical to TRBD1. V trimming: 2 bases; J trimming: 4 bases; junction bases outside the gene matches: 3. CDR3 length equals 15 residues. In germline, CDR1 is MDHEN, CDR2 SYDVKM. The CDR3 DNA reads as TGTGCCAGCAGTTTAGGACAGGGCCCCACCGGGGAGCTGTTTTTT. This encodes CASSLGQGPTGELFF.

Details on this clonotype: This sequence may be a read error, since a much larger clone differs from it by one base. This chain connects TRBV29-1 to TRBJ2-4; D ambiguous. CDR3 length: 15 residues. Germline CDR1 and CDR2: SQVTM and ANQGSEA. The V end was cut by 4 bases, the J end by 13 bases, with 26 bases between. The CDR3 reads CSVARRVGPYNEQYF. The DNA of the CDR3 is TGCAGCGTTGCCCGTCGTGTGGGTCCCTACAATGAGCAGTACTTC. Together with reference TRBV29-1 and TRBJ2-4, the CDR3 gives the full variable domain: SAVISQKPSRDICQRGTSLTIQCQVDSQVTMMFWYRQQPGQSLTLIATANQGSEATYESGFVIDKFPISRPNLTFSTLTVSNMSPEDSSIYLCSVARRVGPYNEQYFGAGTRLSVL.

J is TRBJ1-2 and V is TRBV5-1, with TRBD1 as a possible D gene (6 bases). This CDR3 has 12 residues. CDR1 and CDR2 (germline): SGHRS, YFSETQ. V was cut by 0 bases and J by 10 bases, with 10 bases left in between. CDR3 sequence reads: CASSLARGDYTF. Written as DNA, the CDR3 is TGCGCCAGCAGCTTGGCCAGGGGTGACTACACCTTC.

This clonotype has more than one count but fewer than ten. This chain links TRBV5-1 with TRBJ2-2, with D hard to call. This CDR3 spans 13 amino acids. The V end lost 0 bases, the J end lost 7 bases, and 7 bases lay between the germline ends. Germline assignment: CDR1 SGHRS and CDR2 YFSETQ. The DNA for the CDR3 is TGCGCCAGCAGCTTGGAGGGCGGCGGGGAGCTGTTTTTT. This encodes CASSLEGGGELFF.

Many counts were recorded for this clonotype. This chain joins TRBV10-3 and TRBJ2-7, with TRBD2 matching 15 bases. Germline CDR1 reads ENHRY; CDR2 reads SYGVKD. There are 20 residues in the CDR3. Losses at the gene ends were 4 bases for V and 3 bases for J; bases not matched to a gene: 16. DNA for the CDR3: TGTGCCATCAGTGGGCCCATGGGACTAGCGGGGGGAGTGAGGGGCTACGAGCAGTACTTC. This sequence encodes CAISGPMGLAGGVRGYEQYF.